One sample yielded the 8 T cell receptor beta chains listed below, sequenced in a study of blood T cell repertoires in COVID-19. The repertoire was sequenced with immunoSEQ multiplex PCR; TCRdb's copy has only in-frame clones and lacks some. There are hundreds of thousands of clones in the sample; approximately 84% occur only once, and about 9.1% lies in the top ten. Input material: peripheral blood. The source of these receptors is a human donor in a cohort sampled during active COVID-19.

In nucleotides, the CDR3 is TGTGCCAGCACATCAGGGTCCTACGAGCAGTACTTC. Protein sequence: CASTSGSYEQYF. The J gene is TRBJ2-7, the V gene TRBV27, with D tentatively TRBD1 (5 bases). In germline, CDR1 is MNHEY, CDR2 SMNVEV (reference sequence). Trimming cost V 7 bases and J 1 base, with 8 bases left between them. There are 12 residues in the CDR3.

This clone was picked up many times. The chain employs TRBV6-1 and TRBJ1-2; no clear D gene. The length of the CDR3 is 12 residues. CDR1 is MNHNS and CDR2 is SASEGT in the germline V gene. The V end lost 2 bases, the J end lost 8 bases, and 9 bases lay between the germline ends. The CDR3: CASSELSSGYTF. The CDR3 DNA follows: TGTGCCAGCAGTGAATTATCGAGCGGCTACACCTTC.

V and J are TRBV7-2 and TRBJ2-5; D is undetermined. V was cut by 5 bases and J by 5 bases, with 18 bases left in between. Germline CDR1 is SGHTA and CDR2 is FQGNSA. This CDR3 has 15 amino acids. CDR3 bases: TGTGCCAGCAGCCCCAGGCGTACGTCAAAGGAGACCCAGTACTTC. It translates to CASSPRRTSKETQYF. The full variable domain, completed using reference TRBV7-2 and TRBJ2-5, is GAGVSQSPSNKVTEKGKDVELRCDPISGHTALYWYRQSLGQGLEFLIYFQGNSAPDKSGLPSDRFSAERTGGSVSTLTIQRTQQEDSAVYLCASSPRRTSKETQYFGPGTRLLVL.

The V call is TRBV7-9, the J call TRBJ1-2, with TRBD1 matching 9 bases. The CDR3 sequence is 16 residues long. The V gene's germline CDR1 is SEHNR and CDR2 FQNEAQ (reference sequence). The trim removed 1 base at V and 6 bases at J, leaving 9 bases unmatched. CDR3 sequence reads: CASSLGDRDRDDGYTF. The CDR3, as DNA: TGTGCCAGCAGCTTAGGAGACCGGGACAGGGACGATGGCTACACCTTC.

This clone was seen at least ten times. The chain links TRBV5-4 to TRBJ2-3; 9 nucleotides agree with TRBD2. The V gene end was trimmed by 5 bases and the J gene end by 1 base; junction bases not matched to a gene: 2. This CDR3 is built from 14 residues. In germline, CDR1 is SGHNT, CDR2 YYREEE (reference sequence). This CDR3 is CASRLAGGTDTQYF. The DNA for the CDR3 is TGTGCCAGCAGATTAGCGGGGGGCACAGATACGCAGTATTTT.

The rearrangement uses TRBV4-1 and TRBJ2-5; unclear D gene. V shed 1 base and J shed 5 bases, with 8 bases lying between them. Germline V CDR1 and CDR2: MGHRA, YSYEKL. CDR3 size: 13 residues. Written as DNA, the CDR3 is TGCGCCAGCAGCCAAGTGCTCCGGGAGACCCAGTACTTC. Translating it yields CASSQVLRETQYF.

This clone came up many times. This rearrangement joins TRBV7-9 to TRBJ1-2; D call uncertain. Germline-derived CDR1 and CDR2 are SEHNR and FQNEAQ (reference sequence). With 5 bases removed from V and 5 bases from J, the gap between germline ends came to 18 bases. The CDR3 covers 15 residues. The CDR3 loop is CASSLPGEAVYGYTF. In DNA form, the CDR3 reads TGTGCCAGCAGCCTCCCCGGTGAGGCGGTATATGGCTACACCTTC.

V and J are TRBV6-5 and TRBJ1-1, with D hard to call. Germline V gives CDR1 MNHEY, CDR2 SVGAGI. The CDR3 is made up of 13 amino acids. Trimming removed 0 bases at V and 7 bases at J, with 9 bases between. CDR3 in amino acids: CASSYSAAVEAFF. The CDR3 nucleotides read TGTGCCAGCAGTTACTCGGCTGCAGTTGAAGCTTTCTTT.